These 3 T cell receptor beta chains originate from one sample sequenced in a study of graft-versus-host responses after intestinal transplantation. Here immunoSEQ multiplex PCR was the method, and the copy in TCRdb shows in-frame clones only, minus some. The sample has about 39,000 clones, about 95% seen once; the top ten hold 0.22%. Antigens of these TCRs are unknown. The sample here was unstimulated CD8+ T cells sorted from spleen or lymph node cells, taken before transplant. The receptors originated from a human donor who was the organ donor for an intestinal transplant.

The chain employs TRBV27 and TRBJ1-1; D is possibly TRBD1 (6 bases). The V and J ends lost 0 bases and 4 bases respectively, with 15 bases between them. There are 16 residues in the CDR3. Germline lookup yields CDR1 MNHEY and CDR2 SMNVEV (reference sequence). CDR3 sequence (DNA): TGTGCCAGCAGTTTATCGCTGGGGGCGGGAGCCACTGAAGCTTTCTTT. This codes for CASSLSLGAGATEAFF.

The chain carries TRBV5-1 and TRBJ2-7; a possible D gene is TRBD2 (6 bases). CDR1 is SGHRS and CDR2 is YFSETQ in the germline V gene. V lost 4 bases and J 9 bases, leaving 11 bases between the germline ends. The CDR3 is 11 amino acids. CDR3 coding DNA: TGCGCCAGCAGCGAGGAGGGTGCGCAGTACTTC. Protein: CASSEEGAQYF. The complete variable domain, with remaining parts taken from reference TRBV5-1 and TRBJ2-7, reads KAGVTQTPRYLIKTRGQQVTLSCSPISGHRSVSWYQQTPGQGLQFLFEYFSETQRNKGNFPGRFSGRQFSNSRSEMNVSTLELGDSALYLCASSEEGAQYFGPGTRLTVT.

The chain is built from TRBV6-6 and TRBJ1-2; TRBD1 aligns across 7 bases. The CDR3 has 15 amino acids. V shed 5 bases, J shed 4 bases, and the junction held 10 bases outside the gene matches. Germline CDR1 reads MNHNY; CDR2 reads SVGAGI (reference sequence). The CDR3 region is CASSGPDRVGYGYTF. DNA of the CDR3: TGTGCCAGCAGTGGGCCCGACAGGGTTGGCTATGGCTACACCTTC.